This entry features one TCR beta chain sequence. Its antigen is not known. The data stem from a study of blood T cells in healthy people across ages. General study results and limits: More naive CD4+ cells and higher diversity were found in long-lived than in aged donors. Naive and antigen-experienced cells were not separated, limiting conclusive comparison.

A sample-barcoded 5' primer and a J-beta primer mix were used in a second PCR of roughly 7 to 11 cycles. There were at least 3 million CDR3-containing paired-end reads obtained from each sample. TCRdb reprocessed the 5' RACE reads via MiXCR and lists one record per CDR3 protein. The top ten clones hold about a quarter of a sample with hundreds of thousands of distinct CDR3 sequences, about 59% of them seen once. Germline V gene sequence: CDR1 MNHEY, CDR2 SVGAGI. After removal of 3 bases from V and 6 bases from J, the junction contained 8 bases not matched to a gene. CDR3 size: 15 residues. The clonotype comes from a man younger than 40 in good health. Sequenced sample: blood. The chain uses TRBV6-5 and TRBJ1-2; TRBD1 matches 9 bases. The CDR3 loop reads CASSYGQGISHGYTF. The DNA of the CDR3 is TGTGCCAGCAGTTATGGACAGGGGATTTCTCATGGCTACACCTTC.